Here is one T cell receptor (beta chain) with its context. This clone is considered medium-sized (0.01 to 0.1%). Its antigen target is currently unknown. Base qualities are not provided; no much larger clone lies one nucleotide away. Preparation of the library involved the immunoSEQ multiplex PCR assay. DNA was isolated with Qiagen DNeasy or QIAamp micro DNA kits and TCRB sequenced with the Adaptive Biotechnology human TCRB sequencing kit. An Illumina MiSeq was used to sequence the TCRB libraries. The paper's processing steps were these. TCRB sequence data were analyzed with the kit provider's software, and tumor enrichment of clonotype templates was tested with Fisher's exact test. The immuneACCESS repertoire file appears here via TCRdb, limited to in-frame rearrangements. These files lack a portion of the clones; in checked studies, under half of the deficit traces to unresolved V genes, and the cause of the others is not known. V and J calls and clone size are given by that table; D and trimming were obtained from the DNA. The sample table lists about 10,000 clones, around three fifths of them with a count of one. Roughly 14% of the sample lies in the top ten.

CDR1 is given as SGHKS and CDR2 as YYEKEE, both from the germline V gene (reference sequence). Relative to germline, V is missing 4 bases and J is missing 6 bases, with 6 bases of the junction outside any gene match. Spanning cysteine to phenylalanine, the CDR3 consists of 13 amino acids. Only CDR3 DNA remains: 39 bases, in frame from the first base. Non-adjacent lung tissue was collected from the same resection as far as possible from the malignant lesion, at least 3 cm away. This entry is derived from a study of CD4 T cells in lung cancer (dated by TCRdb to between 2018 and 2021). Study-level background: In the study, blood T cells of NSCLC patients were screened for responses to candidate mutation-encoded neoepitopes, and neoantigen-specific CD4+ T-cell clones and TCRs were isolated. Tumor and non-adjacent lung tissue came from four patients undergoing curative-intent resections for stage I-III non-small cell lung cancer. Lung adenocarcinoma or squamous cell carcinoma was present in the resected patients, who were aged 60 to 69 at blood donation and were mostly former smokers. The frequency of neoantigen-specific clonotypes in tumor resections, non-adjacent lung and cultured T-cell products was tracked by TCRB deep sequencing. Treatments the patients had received before donating blood included platinum chemotherapy, and some of the patients were given nivolumab or pembrolizumab.

What the research found in general, with its limitations: Some blood-derived responses might reflect in vitro priming of naive T cells or cross-reactivity rather than memory responses to the cancer.

Sequenced material: normal lung tissue taken away from the tumor. This sequence uses TRBV5-5 and TRBJ1-1, with 7 junctional bases fitting TRBD1. The sequence came from a man in his 60s with non-small cell lung cancer. The nucleotides are TGTGCCAGCAGCGTTAACAGGGGCTCTGAAGCTTTCTTT. Translated, it gives CASSVNRGSEAFF.